One sample yielded the 26 T cell receptor beta chains listed below, sequenced in a study of shared clonotypes between healthy human individuals. Here immunoSEQ multiplex PCR was the method, and the copy in TCRdb shows in-frame clones only, minus some. The profile shows around 1,900,000 clones, 93% of them singletons. Naive CD8 cells lacked CD45RO and underwent positive selection for CCR7, leaving out terminally differentiated effector memory CD45RA+ cells. Sequenced input: naive CD8+ T cells from PBMCs. Receptors originate from a man aged 18-30 years in good health. Some clones in this sample may be carry-over from other donors' samples.

With regard to this clone: Additional DNA sequences in this sample encode the identical CDR3. This chain connects TRBV5-6 to TRBJ2-1; tentatively, D is TRBD1 (5 bases). CDR3 size: 15 residues. Germline CDR1 reads SGHDT; CDR2 reads YYEEEE. V lost 0 bases and J 1 base, leaving 8 bases between the germline ends. The CDR3 bases are TGTGCCAGCAGCTTGGGGGCAGGGTCCTACAATGAGCAGTTCTTC. Protein sequence: CASSLGAGSYNEQFF.

This clone was detected only once. J is TRBJ2-7 and V is TRBV29-1, with TRBD2 as a possible D gene (6 bases). Trimming stripped 7 bases from V and 2 bases from J, with 12 bases between. The CDR3 has 12 residues. Germline V gene sequence: CDR1 SQVTM, CDR2 ANQGSEA. The CDR3 here is CSAGDDTYEQYF. CDR3 DNA: TGCAGCGCGGGGGACGATACCTACGAGCAGTACTTC.

The rearrangement links TRBV9 to TRBJ2-5; D might be TRBD2 (5 bases). Germline V gene lookup returns CDR1 SGDLS and CDR2 YYNGEE. This CDR3 region has 13 residues. The germline V and J ends were trimmed by 4 bases and 5 bases, with 12 bases remaining between them. This CDR3 is CASSPGETETQYF. CDR3 in DNA: TGTGCCAGCAGCCCCGGGGAGACGGAGACCCAGTACTTC.

The CDR3 nucleotides are TGTGCCAGCAGTGAATATCCGCGGGGTAATTGGGGGGAGACCCAGTACTTC. Translating it yields CASSEYPRGNWGETQYF. This chain uses TRBV6-1 with TRBJ2-5, with TRBD2 as a possible D gene (6 bases). There are 17 residues in the CDR3. Per germline, CDR1 MNHNS and CDR2 SASEGT. V dropped 2 bases and J dropped 5 bases, with 21 bases sitting between them.

This rearrangement joins TRBV29-1 to TRBJ2-7; D is undetermined. This CDR3 is built from 13 residues. The V and J ends lost 6 bases and 6 bases respectively, with 18 bases between them. Germline loops: CDR1 SQVTM, CDR2 ANQGSEA. The DNA for the CDR3 is TGCAGCGTCCTACCGACTGGCCGGGCCGAGCAGTACTTC. As protein: CSVLPTGRAEQYF.

The chain couples TRBV9 to TRBJ2-1; tentatively, D is TRBD1 (6 bases). CDR3 length equals 14 residues. Trimming pared 3 bases from V and 6 bases from J, leaving 13 bases between. Germline CDR1 reads SGDLS; CDR2 reads YYNGEE. This chain's CDR3 is CASSGLTGSNEQFF. The CDR3, as DNA: TGTGCCAGCAGCGGCTTAACAGGGAGCAATGAGCAGTTCTTC.

The chain carries TRBV28 and TRBJ1-1; a possible D gene is TRBD1 (6 bases). CDR1 is MDHEN, CDR2 SYDVKM, per germline. V was shortened by 7 bases and J by 0 bases, with 15 bases between the two germline ends. This CDR3 comprises 15 residues. Here the CDR3 DNA reads TGTGCCAGCAAGGGGGGCCGGGGTATGAACACTGAAGCTTTCTTT. It specifies CASKGGRGMNTEAFF.

The V gene is TRBV5-4, the J gene TRBJ2-7, with D tentatively TRBD2 (7 bases). This CDR3 is built from 13 residues. Between the trimmed V and J ends, which lost 2 bases and 7 bases, there was a span of 13 bases. Germline lookup yields CDR1 SGHNT and CDR2 YYREEE (reference sequence). CDR3 coding DNA: TGTGCCAGCAGCTTTCGGGGGGCGCGGGAGCAGTACTTC. Protein sequence: CASSFRGAREQYF.

The V call is TRBV7-6, the J call TRBJ2-7, with TRBD2 as a possible D gene (5 bases). CDR1 and CDR2 (germline): SGHVS, FNYEAQ. The CDR3 loop spans 14 amino acids. V lost 3 bases, J lost 2 bases, and 11 bases lay in between. In nucleotides, the CDR3 is TGTGCCAGCAGCTTCCGGACCGGGACCTACGAGCAGTACTTC. Its translation is CASSFRTGTYEQYF.

J is TRBJ2-1 and V is TRBV4-3, with a weak D call TRBD2 (6 bases). The V end lost 1 base, the J end lost 9 bases, and 13 bases lay between the germline ends. This CDR3 spans 14 amino acids. Germline V lookup: CDR1 LGHNA, CDR2 YSLEER. The CDR3 region has the DNA TGCGCCAGCAGCCAAGGACTAGTTATTGGTGAGCAGTTCTTC. Its translation: CASSQGLVIGEQFF.

A remark on this clone: This sample also contains other DNA sequences that code for the same CDR3. The rearrangement joins TRBV7-9 to TRBJ2-7; TRBD1 matches 9 bases. Germline CDR1 reads SEHNR; CDR2 reads FQNEAQ (reference sequence). The CDR3 length is 15 residues. V lost 6 bases and J lost 1; bases outside the gene matches: 7. CDR3 region: CASSPPGQGSYEQYF. CDR3 nucleotide sequence: TGTGCCAGCAGTCCCCCAGGACAGGGGTCCTACGAGCAGTACTTC.

The chain is built from TRBV5-1 and TRBJ2-6; 9 bases agree with TRBD1. The V gene's germline CDR1 is SGHRS and CDR2 YFSETQ. Trimming at V came to 3 bases and at J to 0 bases, leaving 4 bases not matched to a gene. CDR3 length: 17 amino acids. CDR3 sequence: CASSWDRESSGANVLTF. For the CDR3, the DNA is TGCGCCAGCAGCTGGGACAGGGAAAGCTCTGGGGCCAACGTCCTGACTTTC.

V usage is TRBV6-5 and J usage is TRBJ2-7; D gene uncertain. V dropped 6 bases and J dropped 5 bases, with 14 bases sitting between them. The CDR3 contains 13 residues. Per germline, CDR1 MNHEY and CDR2 SVGAGI. CDR3 DNA sequence: TGTGCCAGCAGCCCTCCCCGAACCCACGAGCAGTACTTC. Translated: CASSPPRTHEQYF.

The chain links TRBV14 to TRBJ2-3; the D is unclear. The CDR3 consists of 15 residues. V shed 1 base and J shed 2 bases, with 10 bases lying between them. From germline, CDR1 is SGHDN and CDR2 FVKESK. CDR3 sequence (DNA): TGTGCCAGCAGCCAAGGAAAAGCAACCACAGATACGCAGTATTTT. It specifies CASSQGKATTDTQYF.

The chain recombines TRBV10-2 with TRBJ2-3; D gene ambiguous. The CDR3 is 11 amino acids. V was shortened by 2 bases and J by 6 bases, with 3 bases between the two germline ends. Germline lookup yields CDR1 WSHSY and CDR2 SAAADI. The CDR3 region has the DNA TGCGCCAGCAGTGAGGGTGATACGCAGTATTTT. Translated: CASSEGDTQYF.

The V gene is TRBV4-1, the J gene TRBJ2-5; TRBD2 aligns across 10 bases. The CDR3 has 15 residues. The V and J ends lost 4 bases and 4 bases, in that order; junction bases with no gene match: 6. Germline V gene lookup returns CDR1 MGHRA and CDR2 YSYEKL. The CDR3 here is CASSPSGRLIETQYF. CDR3 DNA sequence: TGCGCCAGCAGCCCTAGCGGGAGATTGATAGAGACCCAGTACTTC.

The chain has TRBV7-9 and TRBJ1-1, with 8 nucleotides matching TRBD1. Looked up from germline, CDR1 is SEHNR and CDR2 is FQNEAQ (reference sequence). The CDR3 runs 13 residues. With 5 bases clipped from V and 4 bases from J, the junction kept 3 bases outside the gene matches. As DNA, the CDR3 is TGTGCCAGCAGCGCTACAGGGGGCACTGAAGCTTTCTTT. Protein: CASSATGGTEAFF.

This clone appeared once. The chain couples TRBV6-1 to TRBJ2-3; D unresolved. The germline V gene has CDR1 MNHNS and CDR2 SASEGT. This CDR3 is 13 amino acids long. Trimming shortened V by 6 bases and J by 4 bases, and 11 bases separated the two germline ends. The CDR3 here is CASRPPFPDTQYF. The CDR3 nucleotides read TGTGCCAGCAGGCCCCCCTTCCCAGATACGCAGTATTTT.

The chain carries TRBV6-5 and TRBJ2-1; D may be TRBD1 (5 bases). The germline gives CDR1 MNHEY, CDR2 SVGAGI. The CDR3 contains 15 residues. V lost 4 bases to trimming and J lost 0 bases, with 10 bases between them. CDR3 protein: CASSSGPSSYNEQFF. For the CDR3, the DNA is TGTGCCAGCAGTTCAGGGCCGAGCTCCTACAATGAGCAGTTCTTC.

The J gene is TRBJ1-2, the V gene TRBV6-6; possible D gene TRBD1, 5 bases. Germline lookup yields CDR1 MNHNY and CDR2 SVGAGI (reference sequence). Between the trimmed V and J ends, which lost 6 bases and 8 bases, there was a span of 16 bases. The CDR3 consists of 13 residues. CDR3 sequence: CASSTGRGWGYTF. The CDR3 DNA reads TGTGCCAGCAGCACGGGGAGGGGTTGGGGCTACACCTTC.

The V and J genes are TRBV4-2 and TRBJ2-7, with 11 bases matching TRBD2. CDR1 and CDR2 from the germline V gene are LGHNA and YNFKEQ. The CDR3 consists of 17 residues. V was clipped by 0 bases and J by 2 bases; unmatched bases: 6. CDR3 residues: CASSQDWGLAAAYEQYF. DNA of the CDR3: TGTGCCAGCAGCCAAGATTGGGGACTAGCGGCCGCCTACGAGCAGTACTTC.

As DNA, the CDR3 is TGTGCCAGCAGCTTAACAGGGAACACCGGGGAGCTGTTTTTT. Its translation: CASSLTGNTGELFF. The chain carries TRBV13 and TRBJ2-2; D is perhaps TRBD1 (5 bases). Trimming took off 2 bases at V and 1 base at J, with 5 bases between the two ends. The length of the CDR3 is 14 residues. Germline CDR1 reads PRHDT; CDR2 reads FYEKMQ (reference sequence). The full variable domain, its missing parts supplied by reference TRBV13 and TRBJ2-2, is AAGVIQSPRHLIKEKRETATLKCYPIPRHDTVYWYQQGPGQDPQFLISFYEKMQSDKGSIPDRFSAQQFSDYHSELNMSSLELGDSALYFCASSLTGNTGELFFGEGSRLTVL.

The rearrangement joins TRBV28 to TRBJ2-7; 11 bases are shared with TRBD2. The CDR3 runs 13 residues. The germline V gene has CDR1 MDHEN and CDR2 SYDVKM. Trimming took 8 bases from V and 4 from J; bases not matched to a gene: 4. CDR3 protein: CASCSGREYEQYF. The CDR3 DNA sequence: TGTGCCAGCTGTAGCGGGAGGGAATACGAGCAGTACTTC.

This chain uses TRBV9 with TRBJ2-1; D remains unclear. V lost 3 bases and J lost 10, with 14 bases in between. The CDR3 runs to 13 residues. Germline CDR1 and CDR2: SGDLS and YYNGEE. This chain's CDR3 is CASSEEMWWEQFF. As DNA, the CDR3 is TGTGCCAGCAGCGAGGAGATGTGGTGGGAGCAGTTCTTC.

The rearrangement uses TRBV7-9 and TRBJ2-7; D remains unclear. Per germline, CDR1 SEHNR and CDR2 FQNEAQ (reference sequence). V lost 6 bases and J lost 4, with 16 bases in between. This CDR3 comprises 14 residues. The DNA of the CDR3 is TGTGCCAGCAGTAGTCCCTACACAAAATACGAGCAGTACTTC. Amino acids: CASSSPYTKYEQYF.

The CDR3 region is CANQGSLLGEQYF. CDR3 sequence (DNA): TGTGCCAATCAGGGCTCCCTACTCGGCGAGCAGTACTTC. This chain uses TRBV21-1 with TRBJ2-7; no DNA check was done on the table's D call, TRBD1. TRBV21-1 is deemed a pseudogene. This CDR3 spans 13 amino acids.